One and the same sample provided the 24 T cell receptor beta chains below, sequenced in a study of blood T cell repertoires in COVID-19. This table comes from immunoSEQ multiplex PCR, and its TCRdb copy is limited to in-frame clones, with some not included. Here the sample spans 70,000 or so clones, about 90% being singletons. The sample was peripheral blood. These receptors were obtained from a human donor in a cohort sampled during active COVID-19.

The chain recombines TRBV5-1 with TRBJ1-1; TRBD1 agrees at 7 bases. In germline, CDR1 is SGHRS, CDR2 YFSETQ. This CDR3 comprises 16 residues. V shed 0 bases and J 3 bases; nucleotides not matched to a gene: 8. The CDR3 DNA is TGCGCCAGCAGCTTGGCCGACAGGGTGGAGGACACTGAAGCTTTCTTT. Translation: CASSLADRVEDTEAFF. Full variable domain (outside the CDR3, taken from reference TRBV5-1 and TRBJ1-1): KAGVTQTPRYLIKTRGQQVTLSCSPISGHRSVSWYQQTPGQGLQFLFEYFSETQRNKGNFPGRFSGRQFSNSRSEMNVSTLELGDSALYLCASSLADRVEDTEAFFGQGTRLTVV.

This sequence joins TRBV28 and TRBJ1-2, with D unclear. The CDR3 consists of 14 residues. Germline V gives CDR1 MDHEN, CDR2 SYDVKM. V lost 2 bases and J lost 0, with 7 bases in between. The CDR3 sequence: CASSLPVTNYGYTF. The CDR3 bases are TGTGCCAGCAGTTTACCCGTTACTAACTATGGCTACACCTTC.

J is TRBJ2-7 and V is TRBV28; TRBD2 might be the D (6 bases). The CDR3 runs to 13 residues. Trimming left V 5 bases short and J 5 bases short, with 13 bases between. Germline CDR1 and CDR2: MDHEN and SYDVKM. The chain's CDR3 is CASSRAGSDEQYF. The CDR3 bases are TGTGCCAGCAGTCGGGCGGGGTCGGACGAGCAGTACTTC.

The chain is built from TRBV19 and TRBJ1-1; a possible D gene is TRBD1 (6 bases). The CDR3 extends over 12 amino acids. Germline-derived CDR1 and CDR2 are LNHDA and SQIVND (reference sequence). V lost 3 bases, J lost 8 bases, and 10 bases lay in between. Written as DNA, the CDR3 is TGTGCCAGTAGTATTCAGGGGAGAGAAGCTTTCTTT. Its protein product is CASSIQGREAFF. Full variable domain (outside the CDR3, taken from reference TRBV19 and TRBJ1-1): DGGITQSPKYLFRKEGQNVTLSCEQNLNHDAMYWYRQDPGQGLRLIYYSQIVNDFQKGDIAEGYSVSREKKESFPLTVTSAQKNPTAFYLCASSIQGREAFFGQGTRLTVV.

The chain has TRBV6-6 and TRBJ1-2; no clear D. Germline CDR1 is MNHNY and CDR2 is SVGAGI (reference sequence). Deletions cut 3 bases from V and 1 base from J, with 6 bases between. This CDR3 has 13 amino acids. In DNA form, the CDR3 reads TGTGCCAGCAGTTATGCCGGTAACTATGGCTACACCTTC. Translating gives CASSYAGNYGYTF.

This rearrangement joins TRBV6-2 or TRBV6-3 to TRBJ1-1; D remains unclear. CDR1 MNHEY and CDR2 SVGEGT come from the germline V gene. With 0 bases removed from V and 3 bases from J, the gap between germline ends came to 17 bases. The CDR3 runs to 17 residues. CDR3 bases: TGTGCCAGCAGTTACTCGAAGTCAGACTTGTTGGACACTGAAGCTTTCTTT. Its translation is CASSYSKSDLLDTEAFF.

The chain couples TRBV9 to TRBJ2-2, with 10 bases lining up with TRBD2. The CDR3 totals 15 residues. The V segment lost 4 bases and the J segment 5 bases; nucleotides outside the gene matches: 5. Germline-derived CDR1 and CDR2 are SGDLS and YYNGEE. In DNA, the CDR3 is TGTGCCAGCAGCTCGAGCGGGGGGGCAACCGGGGAGCTGTTTTTT. Its translation is CASSSSGGATGELFF.

V usage is TRBV5-1 and J usage is TRBJ2-1, with D possibly matching TRBD1 (6 bases). The CDR3 is 15 amino acids. Germline CDR1 is SGHRS and CDR2 is YFSETQ. Between the trimmed V and J ends, which lost 1 base and 1 base, there was a span of 9 bases. CDR3 region: CASSLQGGSYNEQFF. The CDR3 bases are TGCGCCAGCAGCTTGCAAGGGGGTTCCTACAATGAGCAGTTCTTC.

The chain combines TRBV7-2 with TRBJ1-5, with a possible D match to TRBD1 (5 bases). The V end lost 1 base, the J end lost 3 bases, and 19 bases lay between the germline ends. From germline, CDR1 is SGHTA and CDR2 FQGNSA. The CDR3 extends over 18 amino acids. CDR3 amino acids: CASSLVAGPVGFNQPQHF. CDR3 sequence (DNA): TGTGCCAGCAGCTTAGTAGCGGGGCCTGTCGGTTTCAATCAGCCCCAGCATTTT.

The chain uses TRBV7-2 and TRBJ1-6; TRBD1 might be the D (6 bases). This CDR3 region has 16 residues. V was trimmed by 6 bases and J by 9 bases, leaving 21 bases between them. Germline values: CDR1 SGHTA, CDR2 FQGNSA. In nucleotides, the CDR3 is TGTGCCAGCAGGTTGAACAGGGCCATTGGGTCTTCACCCCTCCACTTT. Amino acids: CASRLNRAIGSSPLHF.

V usage is TRBV5-1 and J usage is TRBJ2-3, with a tentative D call TRBD2 (5 bases). Trimming pared 0 bases from V and 2 bases from J, leaving 10 bases between. Germline CDR1 reads SGHRS; CDR2 reads YFSETQ. This CDR3 has 15 residues. The CDR3 loop reads CASSLAAGSTDTQYF. CDR3 sequence (DNA): TGCGCCAGCAGCTTGGCCGCGGGTTCCACAGATACGCAGTATTTT.

This sequence joins TRBV14 and TRBJ1-4; the D gene is possibly TRBD1 (5 bases). The CDR3 has 15 residues. Looked up from germline, CDR1 is SGHDN and CDR2 is FVKESK. The V end was cut by 1 base, the J end by 6 bases, with 12 bases between. This CDR3 is CASSQVPGSYEKLFF. CDR3 DNA sequence: TGTGCCAGCAGCCAAGTACCAGGGTCGTATGAAAAACTGTTTTTT. Full variable domain (remainder filled in from reference TRBV14 and TRBJ1-4): EAGVTQFPSHSVIEKGQTVTLRCDPISGHDNLYWYRRVMGKEIKFLLHFVKESKQDESGMPNNRFLAERTGGTYSTLKVQPAELEDSGVYFCASSQVPGSYEKLFFGSGTQLSVL.

The chain carries TRBV7-9 and TRBJ1-1; D is ambiguous. CDR1 and CDR2 from the germline V gene are SEHNR and FQNEAQ (reference sequence). The ends were cut back, 3 bases at V and 7 bases at J, with 15 bases in the middle. The CDR3 is 14 residues long. The CDR3 sequence is CASSLKDRGIEAFF. The DNA of the CDR3 is TGTGCCAGCAGCTTGAAAGACCGCGGGATTGAAGCTTTCTTT.

This chain connects TRBV27 to TRBJ2-7; 9 bases are a match to TRBD1. The CDR3 is made up of 14 amino acids. Per germline, CDR1 MNHEY and CDR2 SMNVEV (reference sequence). V was pared by 5 bases and J by 7 bases, with 9 bases of the junction left unmatched. This CDR3 is CASSLRTGVSEQYF. The CDR3 DNA follows: TGTGCCAGCAGTCTTAGGACAGGGGTGTCTGAGCAGTACTTC.

The DNA for the CDR3 is TGTGCCAGCAGCCAAGATAGTATCGGGGGGGGCACAGATACGCAGTATTTT. Its protein product is CASSQDSIGGGTDTQYF. The chain carries TRBV4-2 and TRBJ2-3; 8 bases are shared with TRBD2. CDR3 size: 17 residues. The junction had 6 bases not matched to a gene; V was cut back by 0 bases and J by 1 base. CDR1 and CDR2 from the germline V gene are LGHNA and YNFKEQ.

The chain links TRBV28 to TRBJ2-1, with 7 bases aligning to TRBD2. The CDR3 sequence is 16 residues long. The germline V gene has CDR1 MDHEN and CDR2 SYDVKM. V dropped 5 bases and J dropped 0; count of bases not matched to a gene: 7. The chain's CDR3 is CASSPLAGRSYNEQFF. The CDR3, as DNA: TGTGCCAGCAGTCCCTTAGCGGGCCGCTCCTACAATGAGCAGTTCTTC.

The chain joins TRBV5-1 to TRBJ2-7; 9 bases fit TRBD1. J gave up 0 bases and V 1 base, and 2 bases lay outside the gene matches. The CDR3 loop spans 15 amino acids. CDR1 and CDR2 from the germline V gene are SGHRS and YFSETQ. The CDR3: CASSLTGGRSYEQYF. The CDR3 DNA reads TGCGCCAGCAGCTTGACAGGGGGCCGCTCCTACGAGCAGTACTTC.

J is TRBJ1-4 and V is TRBV4-3; D is unresolved. Germline V gives CDR1 LGHNA, CDR2 YSLEER. V gave up 0 bases and J gave up 4 bases, with 9 bases separating them. The CDR3 is 15 amino acids. CDR3 amino acids: CASSQEHRINEKLFF. CDR3 coding DNA: TGCGCCAGCAGCCAAGAGCACAGAATTAATGAAAAACTGTTTTTT.

The CDR3 DNA sequence: TGTGCCAGCAGCCTCGGGACAGCTAACTATGGCTACACCTTC. Protein: CASSLGTANYGYTF. This rearrangement joins TRBV5-6 to TRBJ1-2; 7 positions agree with TRBD1. The germline V gene encodes CDR1 SGHDT and CDR2 YYEEEE. This CDR3 region has 14 residues. The J segment lost 0 bases and the V segment lost 4 bases, leaving 3 bases of the junction unmatched.

The chain couples TRBV5-4 to TRBJ1-2, with a tentative D call TRBD1 (5 bases). Germline assignment: CDR1 SGHNT and CDR2 YYREEE (reference sequence). V lost 6 bases and J lost 6, with 21 bases in between. The CDR3 spans 15 residues. CDR3 amino acids: CASTAGASKADGYTF. The CDR3 DNA is TGTGCCAGCACCGCTGGGGCCTCTAAGGCGGATGGCTACACCTTC.

V and J are TRBV7-2 and TRBJ1-2; tentative D call: TRBD1 (5 bases). Germline V gene sequence: CDR1 SGHTA, CDR2 FQGNSA. The V end was cut by 2 bases, the J end by 3 bases, with 10 bases between. The CDR3 runs 14 residues. Here the CDR3 reads CASSLFQGDYGYTF. The CDR3 nucleotides are TGTGCCAGCAGCTTATTCCAGGGCGACTATGGCTACACCTTC.

Concerning this clone: Compared with germline, one end of the junction differs, possibly owing to a read error. This chain joins TRBV2 and TRBJ2-7; 8 bases align to TRBD2. Germline V CDR1 and CDR2: SNHLY, FYNNEI. The CDR3 has 16 residues. DNA of the CDR3: TGTGCCAGCAGCGAAGGGGAGCGGGGGAGCTCCTACGAGCAGTACTTC. It translates to CASSEGERGSSYEQYF. The full variable domain, in which reference TRBV2 and TRBJ2-7 provide the parts outside the CDR3, is EPEVTQTPSHQVTQMGQEVILRCVPISNHLYFYWYRQILGQKVEFLVSFYNNEISEKSEIFDDQFSVERPDGSNFTLKIRSTKLEDSAMYFCASSEGERGSSYEQYFGPGTRLTVT.

The V gene is TRBV24-1, the J gene TRBJ1-1; tentatively, D is TRBD1 (6 bases). In germline, CDR1 is KGHDR, CDR2 SFDVKD. This CDR3 contains 14 residues. Trimming stripped 7 bases from V and 1 base from J, with 12 bases between. This CDR3 reads CATSPRGKNTEAFF. As DNA, the CDR3 is TGTGCCACCAGCCCTAGGGGGAAGAACACTGAAGCTTTCTTT.

The V gene is TRBV19, the J gene TRBJ1-2; D uncertain. CDR3 length: 13 residues. CDR1 is LNHDA and CDR2 is SQIVND in the germline V gene (reference sequence). V lost 3 bases, J lost 0 bases, and 5 bases lay in between. This CDR3 reads CASSILPNYGYTF. The CDR3 nucleotides read TGTGCCAGTAGTATCCTCCCTAACTATGGCTACACCTTC.